The present TCR beta chain was sequenced within a study of spatial heterogeneity in lung cancer. Per the germline V gene, CDR1 is LNHDA and CDR2 is SQIVND (reference sequence). The CDR3 totals 16 residues. V gave up 1 base and J gave up 3 bases; unmatched junction bases: 8. Time point of the sample: sample taken at primary tumor resection. Sequencing was performed on whole RNA extracted from tumor and nontumor lung tissue, or from frozen PBMC, and the material was left unsorted. Each CDR3 protein gets one entry after TCRdb re-called the 5' RACE reads with MiXCR. Of roughly 49,000 distinct CDR3 sequences listed, roughly 7% are singletons.

This receptor was taken from a female donor with early-stage non-small cell lung cancer. The material sequenced was PBMCs, taken at surgery. The chain carries TRBV19 and TRBJ2-5, with 7 bases matching TRBD1. CDR3 sequence (DNA): TGTGCCAGTAGTATAGTGGTTCCTACAGGGGAAGAGACCCAGTACTTC. It translates to CASSIVVPTGEETQYF. The full variable domain, its missing parts supplied by reference TRBV19 and TRBJ2-5, is DGGITQSPKYLFRKEGQNVTLSCEQNLNHDAMYWYRQDPGQGLRLIYYSQIVNDFQKGDIAEGYSVSREKKESFPLTVTSAQKNPTAFYLCASSIVVPTGEETQYFGPGTRLLVL.